The source of this T cell receptor (beta chain) is a study of cytomegalovirus exposure and HLA in healthy donors. Overall study: Within the Caucasian-associated ancestry cluster were around 81% of the roughly 400 genotyped donors. Study conclusions and caveats: Among the most significant clusters, several appeared linked to common viral pathogens in a later analysis.

Both 60 Vbeta primers and 13 Jbeta primers went into the PCR. Clones were read by immunoSEQ multiplex PCR, and TCRdb kept only the in-frame ones, dropping some. The data hold 200,000 to 300,000 clones, with almost 85% observed a single time. Notes on this clone: Its specificity is not known.

Germline V gives CDR1 MNHEY, CDR2 SVGAGI. CDR3 length equals 13 residues. Between the trimmed V and J ends, which lost 6 bases and 0 bases, there was a span of 7 bases. The chain recombines TRBV6-5 with TRBJ2-3; tentative D call: TRBD1 (6 bases). The sample comprised PBMCs. This TCR derives from a woman between 35 and 50 years old in good health and CMV-seropositive. CDR3 region: CASRRGSTDTQYF. CDR3 in DNA: TGTGCCAGCAGAAGGGGGAGCACAGATACGCAGTATTTT.